The rows below give T cell receptor beta chains drawn from one sample of a study of early T cells in non-severe SARS-CoV-2 infection. TCRdb passed the 5' RACE reads through MiXCR, listing each CDR3 protein once. This sample carries around 99,000 distinct CDR3 sequences, roughly 10% of them seen once, and the ten largest clones take about 8%. The sequencing sample was made of whole blood. The receptors stem from an adult who was a healthcare worker with PCR-confirmed SARS-CoV-2 infection or an uninfected control (not recorded which). Each CDR3 is given with its conserved first and last residue. Fields, in order: clone size, D gene, V gene, J gene, CDR3 DNA, CDR3 protein. The D gene is left open where the match is weak. A row's size may be missing; if present it is once, few, many or a size class.

few	-	TRBV30	TRBJ2-3	TGTGCCTGGAGTGTACCCGCGGGGACGCAGTATTTT	CAWSVPAGTQYF
few	-	TRBV28	TRBJ1-6	TGTGCCAGCAGTTTCAGGATGTATTCACCCCTCCACTTT	CASSFRMYSPLHF
many	TRBD1	TRBV28	TRBJ1-5	TGTGCCAGCGGGACAGGGGGCTCCAATCAGCCCCAGCATTTT	CASGTGGSNQPQHF
many	-	TRBV7-5	TRBJ2-7	-	CISVPEASHEQYF
many	-	TRBV28	TRBJ1-1	TGTGCCAGCAGTTTATTGGGCCGCGAGGCTTTCTTT	CASSLLGREAFF
few	-	TRBV7-9	TRBJ1-1	TGTGCCAGCAGCCCCCGAGGCTCGGCTGGCACTGAAGCTTTCTTT	CASSPRGSAGTEAFF
few	TRBD2	TRBV7-6	TRBJ2-3	TGTGCCAGCAGCTCCCAATTAGCGGGAGAAGCAGATACGCAGTATTTT	CASSSQLAGEADTQYF
many	-	TRBV5-1	TRBJ2-3	TGCGCCAGCAGCGAGGGGAGTAGAGATACGCAGTATTTT	CASSEGSRDTQYF
many	TRBD2	TRBV5-1	TRBJ2-3	TGCGCCAGCAGCAAGGGACTAGCGGGAGTCACAGATACGCAGTATTTT	CASSKGLAGVTDTQYF
-	-	TRBV3-1	TRBJ1-4	TGTGCCAGCAGCCGGGCTGAAAAACTGTTTTTT	CASSRAEKLFF
-	-	TRBV6-5	TRBJ2-3	TGTGCCAGCCCCCCCCGGATTACAGATACGCAGTATTTT	CASPPRITDTQYF
few	-	TRBV5-4	TRBJ1-6	TGTGCCAGCAGCCCGGGACCGGGTTTTAATTCACCCCTCCACTTT	CASSPGPGFNSPLHF
-	-	TRBV28	TRBJ1-5	TGTGCCAGTAGACAGGCTCTCCAGCCCCAGCATTTT	CASRQALQPQHF
few	-	TRBV11-2	TRBJ2-7	TGTGCCAGCAGCCTGATCATGGGAAGCTCCTACGAGCAGTACTTC	CASSLIMGSSYEQYF
many	-	TRBV9	TRBJ2-1	TGTGCCAGCAGCGTAGGGGCGGGTGCCTACAATGAGCAGTTCTTC	CASSVGAGAYNEQFF
-	-	TRBV6-2/TRBV6-3	TRBJ1-2	TGTGCCAGCAGTTCCACAGCACGTGGCTACACCTTC	CASSSTARGYTF
many	-	TRBV7-9	TRBJ1-3	TGTGCCAGCAGCCAGTCCGCCACCTCTGGAAACACCATATATTTT	CASSQSATSGNTIYF
-	TRBD2	TRBV7-9	TRBJ2-3	TGTGCCAGCAGCCGCGGACTAGCGGGAGCCATCACAGATACGCAGTATTTT	CASSRGLAGAITDTQYF
many	TRBD2	TRBV12-3/TRBV12-4	TRBJ2-5	TGTGCCAGCAGTCTCACTAGCGGGAGGGCCGCTGGAGAGACCCAGTACTTC	CASSLTSGRAAGETQYF
many	TRBD2	TRBV13	TRBJ2-7	TGTGCCAGCAGCTTAGGCGCTAGCGGGAACTACGAGCAGTACTTC	CASSLGASGNYEQYF
-	-	TRBV4-1	TRBJ1-5	TGCGCCAGCAGCCCTGATACAAGGAGCAATCAGCCCCAGCATTTT	CASSPDTRSNQPQHF
many	-	TRBV7-9	TRBJ2-2	TGTGCCACCCTGTCCCCGAAGGGACGGGCGAACACCGGGGAGCTGTTTTTT	CATLSPKGRANTGELFF
many	-	TRBV18	TRBJ1-6	TGTGCCAGCTCACCAACTCAGGAGGCTAATTCACCCCTCCACTTT	CASSPTQEANSPLHF
once	TRBD2	TRBV6-4	TRBJ2-1	TGTGCCAGCAGTGCTAGGACTAGCGGGAGTGAGCAGTTCTTC	CASSARTSGSEQFF
few	TRBD2	TRBV7-2	TRBJ2-3	TGTGCCAGCAGCCCTGCGGCTAGCGGGAGGGTCCAAGATACGCAGTATTTT	CASSPAASGRVQDTQYF
many	-	TRBV11-2	TRBJ2-5	TGTGCCAGCAGCAAGGTGTCGGGTCTCTCTGAGACCCAGTACTTC	CASSKVSGLSETQYF
few	-	TRBV9	TRBJ2-2	TGTGCCAGCAGCGCCCGGGCCACCGGCACCGGGGAGCTGTTTTTT	CASSARATGTGELFF
-	TRBD2	TRBV7-6	TRBJ2-1	TGTGCCAGCAGCTTAGGTCCTAGCGGAGCCTACAATGAGCAGTTCTTC	CASSLGPSGAYNEQFF
few	TRBD1	TRBV6-1	TRBJ2-2	TGTGCCAGCAGTGGGACAGGGGAAACCGGGGAGCTGTTTTTT	CASSGTGETGELFF
few	-	TRBV7-2	TRBJ2-3	TGTGCCAGCAGCTTAGGACCGGGAAGCACAGATACGCAGTATTTT	CASSLGPGSTDTQYF
many	-	TRBV7-2	TRBJ2-1	TGTGCCAGCAGCTTATCGCAGGGTTGGGGTGAGCAGTTCTTC	CASSLSQGWGEQFF
many	TRBD2	TRBV6-1	TRBJ2-3	TGTGCCAGCAGTGAAGCAGCGGGAGGTTTCGATACGCAGTATTTT	CASSEAAGGFDTQYF
-	-	TRBV3-1	TRBJ2-3	TGTGCCAGCAGCCAAGATCTTGGTCGGAGCACAGATACGCAGTATTTT	CASSQDLGRSTDTQYF
many	-	TRBV19	TRBJ2-2	TGTGCCAGTAGTACTCCATCGGAGGTATGGGGTCGCACCGGGGAGCTGTTTTTT	CASSTPSEVWGRTGELFF
many	TRBD2	TRBV5-1	TRBJ2-1	TGCGCCAGCAGCTTTGAGCGGGACTTTGATGAGCAGTTCTTC	CASSFERDFDEQFF
many	-	TRBV12-3/TRBV12-4	TRBJ1-5	TGTGCCAGCACCACCGTCGGGGGGGCTTCGCAGCCCCAGCATTTT	CASTTVGGASQPQHF
few	-	TRBV7-2	TRBJ2-1	TGTGCCAGCAGCTTGGGGGGAGAGAATGAGCAGTTCTTC	CASSLGGENEQFF
-	TRBD2	TRBV6-2/TRBV6-3	TRBJ2-3	TGTGCCAGCAGGAGAGCGGGAGACCTGGATACGCAGTATTTT	CASRRAGDLDTQYF
many	-	TRBV4-2	TRBJ1-1	TGTGCCAGCAGACGTGCGTCGGTCGGGGACCAATTTGCGACTGAAGCTTTCTTT	CASRRASVGDQFATEAFF
-	TRBD1	TRBV2	TRBJ1-5	TGTGCCAGCAGTGAAGAGGGGGCGCGCAATCAGCCCCAGCATTTT	CASSEEGARNQPQHF
few	-	TRBV12-3/TRBV12-4	TRBJ2-1	TGTGCCAGCAGTTTTGAGGCGGGTGAGCAGTTCTTC	CASSFEAGEQFF
many	-	TRBV6-5	TRBJ1-1	TGTGCCAGCAGTTACTCCATGTCCATGGGGAAATACACTGAAGCTTTCTTT	CASSYSMSMGKYTEAFF
few	TRBD1	TRBV28	TRBJ2-7	TGTGCCAGCGGGGTAGTCGGGACAGCCTCCTACGAGCAGTACTTC	CASGVVGTASYEQYF
few	-	TRBV28	TRBJ1-1	TGTGCCAGCAAGGATCACGTGAACACTGAAGCTTTCTTT	CASKDHVNTEAFF
-	-	TRBV4-1	TRBJ2-1	TGCGCCAGCAGCCAAGAACTAGGGTCCTACAATGAGCAGTTCTTC	CASSQELGSYNEQFF
many	-	TRBV7-9	TRBJ2-1	TGTGCCAGCAGGCCCCGGGACAATGAGCAGTTCTTC	CASRPRDNEQFF
many	-	TRBV20-1	TRBJ2-7	TGCAGTGCTAGGGGGACTTCTTACGAGCAGTACTTC	CSARGTSYEQYF
-	-	TRBV6-1	TRBJ2-7	TGTGCCATCACTCGACTTTCCGAGCAGTACTTC	CAITRLSEQYF
few	TRBD2	TRBV5-4	TRBJ2-1	TGTGCCAGCAGCGGGGGTCTAGCGGGAAACAATGAGCAGTTCTTC	CASSGGLAGNNEQFF
-	-	TRBV27	TRBJ1-6	TGTGCCAGCAGTCTCCAGGGGACGGTGGTTTCACCCCTCCACTTT	CASSLQGTVVSPLHF
-	-	TRBV28	TRBJ2-7	TGTGCCAGCAGTTTGCCGAGCGGCTACGAGCAGTACTTC	CASSLPSGYEQYF